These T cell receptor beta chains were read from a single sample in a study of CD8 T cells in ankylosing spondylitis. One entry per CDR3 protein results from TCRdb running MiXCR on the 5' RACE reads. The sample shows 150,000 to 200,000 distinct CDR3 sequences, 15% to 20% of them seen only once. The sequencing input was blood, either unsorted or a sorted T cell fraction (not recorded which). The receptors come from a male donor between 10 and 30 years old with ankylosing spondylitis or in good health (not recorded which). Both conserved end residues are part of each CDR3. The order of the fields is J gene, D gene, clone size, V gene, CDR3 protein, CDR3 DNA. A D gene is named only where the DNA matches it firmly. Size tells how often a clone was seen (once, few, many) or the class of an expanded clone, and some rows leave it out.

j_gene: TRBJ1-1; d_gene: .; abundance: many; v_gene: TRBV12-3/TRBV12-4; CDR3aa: CASSLGQRNTEAFF; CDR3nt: TGTGCCAGCAGCCTTGGACAGAGGAACACTGAAGCTTTCTTT
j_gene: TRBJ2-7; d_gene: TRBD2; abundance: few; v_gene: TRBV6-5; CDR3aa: CASSRLASLEQYF; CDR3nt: TGTGCCAGCAGTCGACTAGCGTCCCTCGAGCAGTACTTC
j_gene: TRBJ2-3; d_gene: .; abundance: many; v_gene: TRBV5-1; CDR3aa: CASSPTTVDTQYF; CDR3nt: TGCGCCAGCAGCCCCACGACCGTCGATACGCAGTATTTT
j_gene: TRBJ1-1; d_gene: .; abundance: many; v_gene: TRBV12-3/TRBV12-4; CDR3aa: CASRVGVSEAFF; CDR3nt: TGTGCCAGCAGAGTGGGAGTTTCTGAAGCTTTCTTT
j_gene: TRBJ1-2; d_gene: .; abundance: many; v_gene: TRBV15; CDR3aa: CATSRVIGYGYTF; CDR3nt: TGTGCCACCAGCAGAGTTATTGGGTATGGCTACACCTTC
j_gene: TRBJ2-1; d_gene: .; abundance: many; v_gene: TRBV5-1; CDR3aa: CASSPWGNEQFF; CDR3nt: TGCGCCAGCAGCCCCTGGGGTAATGAGCAGTTCTTC
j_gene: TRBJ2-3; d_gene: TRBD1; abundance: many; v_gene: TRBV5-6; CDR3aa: CASSRPGTGEADTQYF; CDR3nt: TGTGCCAGCAGCCGTCCCGGGACAGGGGAGGCAGATACGCAGTATTTT
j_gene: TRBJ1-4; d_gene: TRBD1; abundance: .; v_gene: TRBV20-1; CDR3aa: CSAQDRGLEKLFF; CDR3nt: TGCAGTGCTCAGGACAGGGGGCTTGAAAAACTGTTTTTT
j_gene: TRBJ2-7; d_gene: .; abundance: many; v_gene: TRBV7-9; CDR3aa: CASSLGGSGFEQYF; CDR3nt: TGTGCCAGCAGCTTAGGGGGATCGGGATTCGAGCAGTACTTC
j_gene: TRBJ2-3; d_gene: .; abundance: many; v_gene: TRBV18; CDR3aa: CASWSSGQTTDTQYF; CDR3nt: TGTGCCAGCTGGTCCTCCGGACAGACGACAGATACGCAGTATTTT
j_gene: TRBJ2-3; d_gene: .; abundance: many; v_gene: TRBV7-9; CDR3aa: CASQVGRDTDTQYF; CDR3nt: TGTGCCAGCCAAGTAGGCAGAGACACAGATACGCAGTATTTT
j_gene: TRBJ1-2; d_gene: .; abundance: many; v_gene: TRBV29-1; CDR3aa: CSVEVGQPYYGYTF; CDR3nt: TGCAGCGTTGAAGTGGGGCAGCCTTACTATGGCTACACCTTC
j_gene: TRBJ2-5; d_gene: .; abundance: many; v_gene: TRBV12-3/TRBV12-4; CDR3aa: CASNLGEETQYF; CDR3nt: TGTGCCAGCAACTTGGGGGAGGAGACCCAGTACTTC
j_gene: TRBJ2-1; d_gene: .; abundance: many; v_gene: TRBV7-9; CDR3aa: CASSLAVGTYNEQFF; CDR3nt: TGTGCCAGCAGCTTAGCGGTCGGGACCTACAATGAGCAGTTCTTC
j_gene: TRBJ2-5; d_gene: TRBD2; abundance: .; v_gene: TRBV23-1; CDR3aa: CASSPSPSGCQETQYF; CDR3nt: TGCGCCAGCAGTCCCAGTCCTAGCGGGTGTCAAGAGACCCAGTACTTC
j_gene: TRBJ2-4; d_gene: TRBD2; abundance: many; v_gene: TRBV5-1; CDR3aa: CASSPGLALLAKNIQYF; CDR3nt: TGCGCCAGCAGCCCGGGACTAGCGCTTCTAGCCAAAAACATTCAGTACTTC
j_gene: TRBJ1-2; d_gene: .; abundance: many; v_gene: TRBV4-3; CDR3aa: CASSQVLDYGYTF; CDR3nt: TGCGCCAGCAGCCAAGTGCTAGACTATGGCTACACCTTC
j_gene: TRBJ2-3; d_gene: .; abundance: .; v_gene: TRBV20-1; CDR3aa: CSATSGQGTDTQYF; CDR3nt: TGCAGTGCTACATCGGGGCAGGGGACAGATACGCAGTATTTT
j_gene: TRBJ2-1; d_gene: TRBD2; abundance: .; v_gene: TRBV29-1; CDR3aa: CSVGGLAVGEQFF; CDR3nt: TGCAGCGTTGGCGGACTAGCGGTAGGTGAGCAGTTCTTC
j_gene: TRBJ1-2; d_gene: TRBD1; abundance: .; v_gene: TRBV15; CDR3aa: CATSGGGKTGVYGYTF; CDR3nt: TGTGCCACCAGCGGAGGGGGGAAGACAGGGGTCTATGGCTACACCTTC
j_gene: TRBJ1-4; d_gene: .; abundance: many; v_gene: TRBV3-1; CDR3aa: CASSQGYEKLFF; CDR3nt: TGTGCCAGCAGCCAAGGTTATGAAAAACTGTTTTTT
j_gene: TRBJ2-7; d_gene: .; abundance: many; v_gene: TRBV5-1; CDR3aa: CASSSGPRQDAYEQYF; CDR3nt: TGCGCCAGCAGCTCCGGACCGAGACAGGACGCCTACGAGCAGTACTTC
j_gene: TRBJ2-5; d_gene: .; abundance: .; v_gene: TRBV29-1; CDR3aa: CSVRSRGTETQYF; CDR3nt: TGCAGCGTTAGGAGCAGGGGTACAGAGACCCAGTACTTC
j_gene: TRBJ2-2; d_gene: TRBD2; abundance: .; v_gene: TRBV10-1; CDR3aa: CARLVAGPTNTGELFF; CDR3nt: TGCGCCAGACTTGTAGCGGGCCCAACGAACACCGGGGAGCTGTTTTTT
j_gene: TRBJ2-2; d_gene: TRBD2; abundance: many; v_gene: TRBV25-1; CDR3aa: CASSESLRLAGGHTGELFF; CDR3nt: TGTGCCAGCAGTGAATCCCTTCGACTAGCGGGAGGGCACACCGGGGAGCTGTTTTTT
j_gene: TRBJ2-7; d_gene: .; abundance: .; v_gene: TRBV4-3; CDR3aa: CASSSDRITYEQYF; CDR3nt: TGCGCCAGCAGCTCCGACAGGATTACCTACGAGCAGTACTTC
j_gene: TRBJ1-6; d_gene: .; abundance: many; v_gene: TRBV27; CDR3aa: CASSLYADSNSPLHF; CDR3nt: TGTGCCAGCAGTTTATATGCGGACAGTAATTCACCCCTCCACTTT
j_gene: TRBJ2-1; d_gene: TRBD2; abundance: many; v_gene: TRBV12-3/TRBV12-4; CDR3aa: CASSSLLAGEQFF; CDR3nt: TGTGCCAGCAGTTCCCTCCTAGCGGGTGAGCAGTTCTTC
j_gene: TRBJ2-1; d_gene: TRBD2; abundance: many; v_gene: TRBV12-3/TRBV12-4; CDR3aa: CASRRLARSGNEQFF; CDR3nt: TGTGCCAGCAGGCGACTAGCGAGATCAGGCAATGAGCAGTTCTTC
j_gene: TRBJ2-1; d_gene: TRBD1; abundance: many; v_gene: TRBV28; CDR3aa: CASSWGTGLNEQFF; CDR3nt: TGTGCCAGCAGTTGGGGGACAGGCCTAAATGAGCAGTTCTTC
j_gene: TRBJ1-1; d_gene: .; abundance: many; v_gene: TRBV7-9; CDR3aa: CASSLAQGNTEAFF; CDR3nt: TGTGCCAGCAGCTTAGCTCAGGGGAACACTGAAGCTTTCTTT
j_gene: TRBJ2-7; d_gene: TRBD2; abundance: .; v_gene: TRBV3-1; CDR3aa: CASSPSGRGYEQYF; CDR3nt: TGTGCCAGCAGCCCTAGCGGGAGAGGCTACGAGCAGTACTTC
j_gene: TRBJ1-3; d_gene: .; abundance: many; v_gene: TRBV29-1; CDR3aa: CSVVSGNTIYF; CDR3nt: TGCAGCGTTGTCTCTGGAAACACCATATATTTT
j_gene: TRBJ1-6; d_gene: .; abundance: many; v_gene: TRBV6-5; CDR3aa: CASSRTENYNSPLHF; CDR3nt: TGTGCCAGCAGTCGGACTGAGAACTATAATTCACCCCTCCACTTT
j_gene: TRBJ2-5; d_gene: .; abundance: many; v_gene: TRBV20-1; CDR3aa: CSARVDEFGTQYF; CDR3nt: TGCAGTGCTAGGGTTGATGAATTCGGGACCCAGTACTTC
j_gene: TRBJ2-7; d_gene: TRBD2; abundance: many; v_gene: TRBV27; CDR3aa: CASSLEASGSYEQYF; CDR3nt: TGTGCCAGCAGTTTGGAGGCTAGCGGGAGCTACGAGCAGTACTTC
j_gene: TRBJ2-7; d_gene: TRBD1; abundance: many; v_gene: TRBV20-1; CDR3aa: CSANPRGLTYEQYF; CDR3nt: TGCAGTGCTAATCCGAGGGGGCTAACCTACGAGCAGTACTTC
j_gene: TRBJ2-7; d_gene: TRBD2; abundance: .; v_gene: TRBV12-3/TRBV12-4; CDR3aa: CASSTNPGLAGLGEQYF; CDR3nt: TGTGCCAGCAGTACCAACCCGGGACTAGCGGGACTGGGCGAGCAGTACTTC
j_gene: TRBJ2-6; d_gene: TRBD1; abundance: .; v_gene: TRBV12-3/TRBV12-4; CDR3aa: CASSFSRTGVYSGANVLTF; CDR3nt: TGTGCCAGCAGTTTCTCTCGGACAGGGGTCTACTCTGGGGCCAACGTCCTGACTTTC
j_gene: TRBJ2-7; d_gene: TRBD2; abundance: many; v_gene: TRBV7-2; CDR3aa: CASSYKTSGIYEQYF; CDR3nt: TGTGCCAGCAGCTATAAGACTAGCGGGATCTACGAGCAGTACTTC
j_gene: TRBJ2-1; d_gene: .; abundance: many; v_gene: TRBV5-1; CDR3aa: CASSLAYREIHNEQFF; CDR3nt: TGCGCCAGCAGCTTGGCCTATAGGGAAATCCACAATGAGCAGTTCTTC
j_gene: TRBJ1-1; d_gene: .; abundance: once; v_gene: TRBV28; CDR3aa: CASSLIRVQGNTEAFF; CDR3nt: TGTGCCAGCAGTTTAATTAGGGTCCAAGGGAACACTGAAGCTTTCTTT
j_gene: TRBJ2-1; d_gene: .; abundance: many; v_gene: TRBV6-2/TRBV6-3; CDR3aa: CASSYIAIEQFF; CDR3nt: TGTGCCAGCAGTTACATTGCGATTGAGCAGTTCTTC
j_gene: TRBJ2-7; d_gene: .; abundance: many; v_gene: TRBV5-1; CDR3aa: CASSLVGGATNEQYF; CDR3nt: TGCGCCAGCAGCTTGGTTGGGGGGGCTACTAACGAGCAGTACTTC
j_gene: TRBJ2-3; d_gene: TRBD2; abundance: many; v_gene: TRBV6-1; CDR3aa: CASREGTDTQYF; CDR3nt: TGTGCCAGCCGGGAGGGCACAGATACGCAGTATTTT
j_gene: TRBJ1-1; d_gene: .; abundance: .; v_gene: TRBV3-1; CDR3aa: CASSQDGTEAFF; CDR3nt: TGTGCCAGCAGCCAAGATGGAACTGAAGCTTTCTTT
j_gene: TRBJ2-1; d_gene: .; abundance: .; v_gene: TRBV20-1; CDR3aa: CSARDGAGGEQFF; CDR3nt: TGCAGTGCTAGAGATGGGGCCGGGGGTGAGCAGTTCTTC
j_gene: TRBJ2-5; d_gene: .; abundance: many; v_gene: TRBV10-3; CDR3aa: CAIQTEEQETQYF; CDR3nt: TGTGCCATCCAGACCGAAGAACAAGAGACCCAGTACTTC
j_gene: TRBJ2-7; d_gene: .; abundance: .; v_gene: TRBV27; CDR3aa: CASSLSPLGLTTYEQYF; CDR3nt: TGTGCCAGCAGTTTATCTCCCCTGGGCCTCACGACCTACGAGCAGTACTTC
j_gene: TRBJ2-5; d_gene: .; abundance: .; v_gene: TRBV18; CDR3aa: CASSPAAQETQYF; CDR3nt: TGTGCCAGCTCACCAGCGGCTCAAGAGACCCAGTACTTC
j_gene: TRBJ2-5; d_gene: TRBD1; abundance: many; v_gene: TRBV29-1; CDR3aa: CSVEGDRGRQETQYF; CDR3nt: TGCAGCGTTGAAGGGGACAGGGGGAGGCAAGAGACCCAGTACTTC
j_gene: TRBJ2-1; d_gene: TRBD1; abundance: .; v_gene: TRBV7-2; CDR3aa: CASSLAGQSYNEQFF; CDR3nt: TGTGCCAGCAGCTTAGCGGGACAGTCCTACAATGAGCAGTTCTTC